One sample yielded the 29 T cell receptor beta chains listed below, sequenced in a study of blood T cell repertoires in COVID-19. The protocol was immunoSEQ multiplex PCR, while the TCRdb copy is restricted to in-frame clones and leaves out a portion. The table has 250,000 to 350,000 clones, around 86% seen once; the top ten hold around 1.6%. Sequenced: peripheral blood. The receptor source for this set is a woman aged 45 to 65 with acute or convalescent COVID-19.

The chain links TRBV7-3 to TRBJ1-1, with a weak D call TRBD1 (5 bases). Trimming stripped 2 bases from V and 4 bases from J, with 14 bases between. This CDR3 contains 15 residues. Per germline, CDR1 SGHTA and CDR2 FQGTGA. The CDR3 DNA sequence: TGTGCCAGCAGCTTATTGTCGGGGGGTTCCACTGAAGCTTTCTTT. Residues: CASSLLSGGSTEAFF.

This rearrangement joins TRBV7-2 to TRBJ1-1; possible D gene TRBD1, 5 bases. Trimming took off 2 bases at V and 1 base at J, with 11 bases between the two ends. The CDR3 contains 15 residues. Germline CDR1 and CDR2: SGHTA and FQGNSA. The CDR3 bases are TGTGCCAGCAGCTTATTGGGCAGGGCGAACACTGAAGCTTTCTTT. As protein: CASSLLGRANTEAFF.

This rearrangement joins TRBV7-9 to TRBJ2-1; D possibly corresponds to TRBD1 (6 bases). This CDR3 contains 15 residues. CDR1 is SEHNR and CDR2 is FQNEAQ in the germline V gene (reference sequence). Trimming took off 2 bases at V and 7 bases at J, with 15 bases between the two ends. CDR3 DNA sequence: TGTGCCAGCAGCTTACTAGGACAGATAGTTAATGAGCAGTTCTTC. Its protein product is CASSLLGQIVNEQFF.

The J gene is TRBJ1-3, the V gene TRBV30, with D tentatively TRBD1 (6 bases). Germline values: CDR1 GTSNPN, CDR2 SVGIG (reference sequence). This CDR3 comprises 15 residues. V shed 2 bases and J shed 0 bases, with 11 bases lying between them. The chain's CDR3 is CAWSRGASSGNTIYF. Here the CDR3 DNA reads TGTGCCTGGAGTCGGGGGGCCAGCTCTGGAAACACCATATATTTT. Together with reference TRBV30 and TRBJ1-3, the CDR3 gives the full variable domain: SQTIHQWPATLVQPVGSPLSLECTVEGTSNPNLYWYRQAAGRGLQLLFYSVGIGQISSEVPQNLSASRPQDRQFILSSKKLLLSDSGFYLCAWSRGASSGNTIYFGEGSWLTVV.

The sample holds one count of this clone. This chain uses TRBV18 with TRBJ2-5, with no clear D. CDR1 KGHSH and CDR2 LQKENI come from the germline V gene. The CDR3 consists of 14 residues. Trimming took off 6 bases at V and 2 bases at J, with 13 bases between the two ends. CDR3 DNA sequence: TGTGCCAGCTCCCAGGTCTACGCTCAAGAGACCCAGTACTTC. It translates to CASSQVYAQETQYF.

This clone was seen only once. The V and J genes are TRBV25-1 and TRBJ2-7; D ambiguous. CDR3 length: 12 residues. Germline lookup yields CDR1 MGHDK and CDR2 SYGVNS. With 6 bases removed from V and 0 bases from J, the gap between germline ends came to 6 bases. The DNA for the CDR3 is TGTGCCAGCAGCTATAGCTCCTACGAGCAGTACTTC. Encoded protein: CASSYSSYEQYF.

The chain has TRBV7-3 and TRBJ2-7, with a weak D call TRBD2 (6 bases). The germline V gene encodes CDR1 SGHTA and CDR2 FQGTGA. The CDR3 runs 15 residues. V lost 1 base, J lost 3 bases, and 13 bases lay in between. The CDR3 sequence is CASSLSPSEFYEQYF. CDR3 bases: TGTGCCAGCAGCTTAAGTCCTAGCGAGTTCTACGAGCAGTACTTC.

The chain uses TRBV7-2 and TRBJ2-1; TRBD2 matches at 10 bases. CDR3 length equals 14 residues. The V segment lost 7 bases and the J segment 2 bases; nucleotides outside the gene matches: 2. The V gene's germline CDR1 is SGHTA and CDR2 FQGNSA. The CDR3 DNA follows: TGTGCCAGCAACCTAGCGGGAGCCTACAATGAGCAGTTCTTC. Its translation: CASNLAGAYNEQFF.

The chain is built from TRBV10-3 and TRBJ2-3; 11 nucleotides agree with TRBD2. The CDR3 is 16 residues long. From germline, CDR1 is ENHRY and CDR2 SYGVKD. Trimming took 4 bases from V and 2 from J; bases not matched to a gene: 5. The chain's CDR3 is CAISGLAGGITDTQYF. The CDR3, as DNA: TGTGCCATCAGTGGATTAGCGGGAGGGATCACAGATACGCAGTATTTT.

V is TRBV15 and J is TRBJ2-1, with D perhaps TRBD1 (5 bases). In germline, CDR1 is LNHNV, CDR2 YYDKDF (reference sequence). The V end was cut by 0 bases, the J end by 7 bases, with 10 bases between. This CDR3 contains 14 residues. DNA for the CDR3: TGTGCCACCAGCAGAGATAGGGGATCTAATGAGCAGTTCTTC. Translation gives CATSRDRGSNEQFF.

This clone came up once. The rearrangement links TRBV5-1 to TRBJ2-7; a weak D match, TRBD1 (5 bases). The CDR3 is made up of 15 amino acids. Trimming took off 4 bases at V and 5 bases at J, with 19 bases between the two ends. CDR1 SGHRS and CDR2 YFSETQ come from the germline V gene. CDR3 DNA: TGCGCCAGCAGCGCCCTCAATGGGGCATTAGACGAGCAGTACTTC. This gives the protein CASSALNGALDEQYF.

This sequence joins TRBV29-1 and TRBJ2-3, with no clear D. This CDR3 is built from 14 residues. V was cut by 2 bases and J by 0 bases, with 9 bases left in between. CDR1 SQVTM and CDR2 ANQGSEA come from the germline V gene. Here the CDR3 DNA reads TGCAGCGTTGAAAAGGAGACTAGCACAGATACGCAGTATTTT. Its translation: CSVEKETSTDTQYF.

This chain uses TRBV29-1 with TRBJ2-4, with 10 bases identical to TRBD2. Germline trimming cut 6 bases from V and 4 bases from J; bases unmatched to any gene: 12. The CDR3 length is 16 residues. The germline V gene encodes CDR1 SQVTM and CDR2 ANQGSEA. As DNA, the CDR3 is TGCAGCGTAGACCTTCTAGCGGGAGAGGGTAAAAACATTCAGTACTTC. Translation gives CSVDLLAGEGKNIQYF.

The chain recombines TRBV6-2 or TRBV6-3 with TRBJ2-3; D possibly corresponds to TRBD2 (5 bases). The germline V gene encodes CDR1 MNHEY and CDR2 SVGEGT. Trimming left V 0 bases short and J 1 base short, with 8 bases between. There are 15 residues in the CDR3. The CDR3 spells CASSYSRAGTDTQYF. CDR3 in DNA: TGTGCCAGCAGTTACTCGAGGGCGGGCACAGATACGCAGTATTTT.

The chain links TRBV24-1 to TRBJ2-1, with 9 bases matching TRBD1. Germline V gene lookup returns CDR1 KGHDR and CDR2 SFDVKD. V shed 3 bases and J 7 bases; nucleotides not matched to a gene: 9. CDR3 length: 16 amino acids. CDR3 nucleotide sequence: TGTGCCACCAGTGATCGGACAGGGGCCCGGGTTAATGAGCAGTTCTTC. Translated, it gives CATSDRTGARVNEQFF.

The rearrangement joins TRBV18 to TRBJ1-2; D might be TRBD1 (5 bases). CDR1 is KGHSH, CDR2 LQKENI, per germline. This CDR3 is 14 amino acids long. V lost 3 bases and J 6 bases, leaving 14 bases between the germline ends. The CDR3 region has the DNA TGTGCCAGCTCACCCCGACCAGAGACAGATGGCTACACCTTC. This gives the protein CASSPRPETDGYTF.

This chain uses TRBV28 with TRBJ1-2, with a possible D match to TRBD1 (6 bases). The germline CDR1 and CDR2 sequences are MDHEN and SYDVKM. CDR3 length equals 12 residues. Trimming cost V 3 bases and J 8 bases, with 10 bases left between them. The CDR3 nucleotides read TGTGCCAGCAGTTTCGGGGGGCGAGGCTACACCTTC. It yields the protein CASSFGGRGYTF.

This clone was counted only a few times. V gene TRBV4-2 combines with J gene TRBJ1-2; D is possibly TRBD1 (6 bases). Trimming took off 2 bases at V and 6 bases at J, with 13 bases between the two ends. The CDR3 loop spans 14 amino acids. The germline V gene encodes CDR1 LGHNA and CDR2 YNFKEQ. CDR3 sequence: CASSQKGPGDGYTF. As DNA, the CDR3 is TGTGCCAGCAGCCAAAAGGGCCCAGGGGATGGCTACACCTTC.

The chain uses TRBV7-3 and TRBJ2-3, with D maybe TRBD2 (5 bases). Looked up from germline, CDR1 is SGHTA and CDR2 is FQGTGA. The CDR3 runs 14 residues. The germline V and J ends were trimmed by 10 bases and 0 bases, with 14 bases remaining between them. The CDR3 DNA reads TGTGCCACTCGAAGCGGAGCTAGCACAGATACGCAGTATTTT. Protein sequence: CATRSGASTDTQYF.

The genes are TRBV9 and TRBJ1-6, with D possibly being TRBD1 (5 bases). V was pared by 4 bases and J by 7 bases, with 12 bases between. In germline, CDR1 is SGDLS, CDR2 YYNGEE. This CDR3 region has 14 residues. The DNA of the CDR3 is TGTGCCAGCAGCTCCCGACAGTCCAATTCACCCCTCCACTTT. It encodes CASSSRQSNSPLHF.

This clone was observed a few times. This sequence joins TRBV5-1 and TRBJ2-7; 9 nucleotides match TRBD2. From germline, CDR1 is SGHRS and CDR2 YFSETQ. V lost 4 bases, J lost 7 bases, and 15 bases stayed unmatched. The length of the CDR3 is 16 residues. The CDR3 protein is CASSPPGLAGAGEQYF. CDR3 nucleotide sequence: TGCGCCAGCAGCCCGCCGGGGTTAGCGGGAGCGGGGGAGCAGTACTTC.

This clone was picked up one time. This chain joins TRBV28 and TRBJ2-1, with D maybe TRBD2 (6 bases). Between the trimmed V and J ends, which lost 3 bases and 0 bases, there was a span of 12 bases. Germline assignment: CDR1 MDHEN and CDR2 SYDVKM. This CDR3 region has 16 residues. Written as DNA, the CDR3 is TGTGCCAGCAGTTTGGGCGGGGCAAGCTCCTACAATGAGCAGTTCTTC. Encoded protein: CASSLGGASSYNEQFF.

The chain carries TRBV10-1 and TRBJ2-7, with 8 bases fitting TRBD1. The CDR3 length is 13 residues. V gave up 2 bases and J gave up 6 bases; unmatched junction bases: 3. Germline-derived CDR1 and CDR2 are WNHNN and SYGVQD (reference sequence). CDR3 loop: CASSEAGGSEQYF. The CDR3 DNA sequence: TGCGCCAGCAGTGAGGCAGGGGGCTCCGAGCAGTACTTC.

The chain links TRBV7-9 to TRBJ2-1, with 9 bases lining up with TRBD2. Per the germline V gene, CDR1 is SEHNR and CDR2 is FQNEAQ (reference sequence). Germline trimming cut 1 base from V and 5 bases from J; bases unmatched to any gene: 6. The CDR3 runs 16 residues. The CDR3 region has the DNA TGTGCCAGCAGCTTAGGGAGCGGGAGGCCAGACAATGAGCAGTTCTTC. This codes for CASSLGSGRPDNEQFF.

This sequence joins TRBV19 and TRBJ2-2; 7 nucleotides line up with TRBD1. The length of the CDR3 is 15 residues. Looked up from germline, CDR1 is LNHDA and CDR2 is SQIVND (reference sequence). V shed 9 bases and J 0 bases; nucleotides not matched to a gene: 7. The chain's CDR3 is CASKTGTANTGELFF. CDR3 nucleotide sequence: TGTGCCAGCAAAACCGGGACAGCGAACACCGGGGAGCTGTTTTTT.

J is TRBJ2-6 and V is TRBV18; 8 bases line up with TRBD1. Germline V CDR1 and CDR2: KGHSH, LQKENI. Losses at the gene ends were 1 base for V and 6 bases for J; bases not matched to a gene: 8. CDR3 length: 17 residues. The CDR3 reads CASSPRPRGLEANVLTF. DNA for the CDR3: TGTGCCAGCTCACCACGGCCCAGGGGGCTTGAGGCCAACGTCCTGACTTTC. Drawing the rest from reference TRBV18 and TRBJ2-6, the complete variable domain is NAGVMQNPRHLVRRRGQEARLRCSPMKGHSHVYWYRQLPEEGLKFMVYLQKENIIDESGMPKERFSAEFPKEGPSILRIQQVVRGDSAAYFCASSPRPRGLEANVLTFGAGSRLTVL.

As to this clone: At the DNA level, this CDR3 is encoded by other sequences in the same sample as well. This chain links TRBV6-4 with TRBJ2-2; D might be TRBD2 (5 bases). In germline, CDR1 is MRHNA, CDR2 SNTAGT. The CDR3 sequence is 15 residues long. V lost 2 bases to trimming and J lost 4 bases, with 11 bases between them. CDR3 amino acids: CASSDGLAGTGELFF. The CDR3, as DNA: TGTGCCAGCAGTGACGGCCTAGCAGGCACCGGGGAGCTGTTTTTT.

The J gene is TRBJ2-5, the V gene TRBV6-1, with D perhaps TRBD1 (5 bases). Germline values: CDR1 MNHNS, CDR2 SASEGT. This CDR3 has 16 amino acids. Deletions cut 3 bases from V and 2 bases from J, with 16 bases between. DNA for the CDR3: TGTGCCAGCAGTGATGATGCAGGGTGGGCGCAAGAGACCCAGTACTTC. Translation: CASSDDAGWAQETQYF.

J is TRBJ2-5 and V is TRBV5-1; possibly TRBD1 for D (5 bases). The CDR3 extends over 11 amino acids. The V end was cut by 5 bases, the J end by 3 bases, with 5 bases between. The germline V gene has CDR1 SGHRS and CDR2 YFSETQ. The CDR3, as DNA: TGCGCCAGCAGGACAGAAGAGACCCAGTACTTC. Translated: CASRTEETQYF.